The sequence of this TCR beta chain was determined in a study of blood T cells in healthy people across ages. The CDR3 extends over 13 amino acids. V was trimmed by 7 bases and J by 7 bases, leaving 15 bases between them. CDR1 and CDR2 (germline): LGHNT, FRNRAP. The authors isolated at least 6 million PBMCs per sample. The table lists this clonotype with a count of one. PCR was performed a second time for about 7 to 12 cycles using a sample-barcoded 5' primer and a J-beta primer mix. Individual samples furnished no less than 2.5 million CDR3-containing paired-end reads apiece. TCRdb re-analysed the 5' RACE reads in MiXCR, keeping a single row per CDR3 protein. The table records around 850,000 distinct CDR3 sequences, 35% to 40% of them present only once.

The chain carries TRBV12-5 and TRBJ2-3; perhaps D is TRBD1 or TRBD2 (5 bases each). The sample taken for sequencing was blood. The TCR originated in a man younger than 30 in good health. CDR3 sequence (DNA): TGTGCTAGTGCTCGGGGCGAATTAAATACGCAGTATTTT. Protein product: CASARGELNTQYF.